This T cell receptor beta chain was recorded in a study of blood T cell repertoires in COVID-19. About the research overall: Both acute and convalescent COVID-19 samples were obtained from the United States, Italy and Spain. The cDNA or gDNA used as material had been derived from T cells, B-cell-depleted T cells, or PBMCs.

Per the authors' pipeline: Estimation of nucleated cell counts was performed using reference gene primer amplification. Sequenced by immunoSEQ multiplex PCR; TCRdb stores in-frame clones only, minus some. Clone size and V and J calls were adopted from that table, with D and trimming inferred from the DNA. Of about 280,000 clones in the sample, about 86% were seen once. This CDR3 region has 14 residues. Trimming took 0 bases from V and 4 from J; bases not matched to a gene: 1. Germline CDR1 is LNHNV and CDR2 is YYDKDF (reference sequence). The sequenced material came from peripheral blood. The clonotype comes from a woman in her twenties or thirties who had recovered from COVID-19. This chain uses TRBV15 with TRBJ2-3; 7 nucleotides agree with TRBD2. In DNA, the CDR3 is TGTGCCACCAGCAGAGAGAGCGGGGCAGATACGCAGTATTTT. Translating it yields CATSRESGADTQYF.